One and the same sample provided the 28 T cell receptor beta chains below, sequenced in a study of T cell changes during pregnancy in multiple sclerosis. Only in-frame clones appear in the TCRdb table, and some are missing; sequencing was by immunoSEQ multiplex PCR. The sample has fewer than 55,000 clones, about nine tenths seen once. The material was peripheral blood, obtained in the second trimester of pregnancy. These receptors were obtained from a female donor in good health, enrolled as a control in a pregnancy study.

In DNA, the CDR3 is TGTGCCAGCACTCTAGCGGCCGGCGGGGCCCAGTACTTC. Translating it yields CASTLAAGGAQYF. The genes are TRBV28 and TRBJ2-7; 7 positions match TRBD2. Germline V gene lookup returns CDR1 MDHEN and CDR2 SYDVKM. The CDR3 loop spans 13 amino acids. V trimming: 7 bases; J trimming: 10 bases; junction bases outside the gene matches: 13. The complete variable domain, with remaining parts taken from reference TRBV28 and TRBJ2-7, reads DVKVTQSSRYLVKRTGEKVFLECVQDMDHENMFWYRQDPGLGLRLIYFSYDVKMKEKGDIPEGYSVSREKKERFSLILESASTNQTSMYLCASTLAAGGAQYFGPGTRLTVT.

This chain connects TRBV6-5 to TRBJ2-7; the match to TRBD1 covers 7 bases. With V trimmed by 5 bases and J by 3 bases, 7 bases remained unmatched. This CDR3 spans 14 amino acids. From germline, CDR1 is MNHEY and CDR2 SVGAGI. Written as DNA, the CDR3 is TGTGCCAGCAGTCCATGGGACAGAGTCTACGAGCAGTACTTC. It encodes CASSPWDRVYEQYF.

This clone was detected once. The chain uses TRBV5-6 and TRBJ1-6, with 8 bases matching TRBD1. V gave up 5 bases and J gave up 8 bases; unmatched junction bases: 9. This CDR3 spans 15 amino acids. Germline V gene data show CDR1 as SGHDT and CDR2 as YYEEEE. The CDR3 DNA reads TGTGCCAGCAGGAGAAGACAGGGGAGGGATTCACCCCTCCACTTT. This encodes CASRRRQGRDSPLHF.

This clone was detected only once. V is TRBV7-9 and J is TRBJ2-5; D may be TRBD1 (5 bases). This CDR3 is 13 amino acids long. Trimming stripped 3 bases from V and 4 bases from J, with 9 bases between. Germline V gene data show CDR1 as SEHNR and CDR2 as FQNEAQ (reference sequence). The CDR3 spells CASSFAGIETQYF. CDR3 coding DNA: TGTGCCAGCAGCTTTGCAGGGATAGAGACCCAGTACTTC.

The chain recombines TRBV5-6 with TRBJ2-2, with a weak D call TRBD2 (6 bases). Germline CDR1 SGHDT, CDR2 YYEEEE. The CDR3 is 15 amino acids. With 0 bases removed from V and 2 bases from J, the gap between germline ends came to 8 bases. Written as DNA, the CDR3 is TGTGCCAGCAGCTTGGTCGGGGGTAACACCGGGGAGCTGTTTTTT. This sequence encodes CASSLVGGNTGELFF.

The genes are TRBV6-1 and TRBJ2-7; 12 bases match TRBD2. The J segment lost 1 base and the V segment lost 2 bases, leaving 9 bases of the junction unmatched. The CDR3 length is 18 residues. Germline V gene lookup returns CDR1 MNHNS and CDR2 SASEGT. This chain's CDR3 is CASSEYPSGRVNSYEQYF. CDR3 bases: TGTGCCAGCAGTGAATATCCTAGCGGGAGGGTAAATTCCTACGAGCAGTACTTC.

This clone is a singleton in its sample. The chain couples TRBV5-1 to TRBJ2-5; a possible D gene is TRBD2 (5 bases). Trimming cost V 0 bases and J 4 bases, with 16 bases left between them. This CDR3 has 16 residues. The germline gives CDR1 SGHRS, CDR2 YFSETQ. CDR3 loop: CASSLGGPNARETQYF. The CDR3 DNA is TGCGCCAGCAGCTTGGGCGGGCCGAACGCGAGAGAGACCCAGTACTTC.

This chain connects TRBV6-1 to TRBJ1-2; the D gene is possibly TRBD1 (5 bases). V dropped 6 bases and J dropped 7 bases, with 9 bases sitting between them. CDR1 MNHNS and CDR2 SASEGT come from the germline V gene. The CDR3 spans 11 residues. CDR3 DNA: TGTGCCAGCAGAACGGGGGGTGGCTACACCTTC. It is translated as CASRTGGGYTF.

The chain couples TRBV19 to TRBJ2-7; no clear D gene. Germline values: CDR1 LNHDA, CDR2 SQIVND (reference sequence). The CDR3 is 13 residues long. V was shortened by 4 bases and J by 2 bases, with 9 bases between the two germline ends. In DNA form, the CDR3 reads TGTGCCAGTAGTAAAGGCGGTGCCTACGAGCAGTACTTC. Its protein product is CASSKGGAYEQYF.

The chain is built from TRBV5-4 and TRBJ2-2, with D unclear. Trimming left V 2 bases short and J 3 bases short, with 8 bases between. There are 14 residues in the CDR3. The germline V gene encodes CDR1 SGHNT and CDR2 YYREEE (reference sequence). In DNA, the CDR3 is TGTGCCAGCAGCTTTGAGCGCTACACCGGGGAGCTGTTTTTT. This gives the protein CASSFERYTGELFF.

The V gene is TRBV19, the J gene TRBJ1-5; D is possibly TRBD1 (5 bases). The germline gives CDR1 LNHDA, CDR2 SQIVND (reference sequence). V gave up 0 bases and J gave up 5 bases, with 11 bases separating them. The CDR3 sequence is 15 residues long. CDR3: CASSIDWQGHQPQHF. CDR3 nucleotides: TGTGCCAGTAGTATAGATTGGCAGGGTCATCAGCCCCAGCATTTT.

The gene calls are TRBV27 and TRBJ2-3; 10 nucleotides agree with TRBD2. Germline V gene sequence: CDR1 MNHEY, CDR2 SMNVEV (reference sequence). This CDR3 is 17 amino acids long. The ends lost 7 bases at V and 1 base at J; junction bases unmatched: 11. The CDR3 protein is CASKVGTSADGTDTQYF. In DNA, the CDR3 is TGTGCCAGCAAGGTCGGGACTAGCGCGGACGGCACAGATACGCAGTATTTT.

This CDR3 reads CASSLFRDRVGHEQYF. The CDR3 region has the DNA TGTGCCAGCAGTTTATTCCGGGACAGGGTGGGGCACGAGCAGTACTTC. This chain connects TRBV27 to TRBJ2-7; 9 bases line up with TRBD1. The CDR3 consists of 16 residues. The trim removed 1 base at V and 5 bases at J, leaving 9 bases unmatched. Germline V gives CDR1 MNHEY, CDR2 SMNVEV (reference sequence).

The rearrangement uses TRBV6-4 and TRBJ2-2; D possibly corresponds to TRBD2 (5 bases). Per the germline V gene, CDR1 is MRHNA and CDR2 is SNTAGT. Trimming took 7 bases from V and 3 from J, leaving 12 bases between them. This CDR3 has 14 residues. CDR3 DNA sequence: TGTGCCAGCACCTTGGACGGGGACACCGGGGAGCTGTTTTTT. Its translation: CASTLDGDTGELFF.

The chain joins TRBV7-9 to TRBJ1-5; 8 bases fit TRBD1. The V segment lost 1 base and the J segment 4 bases; nucleotides outside the gene matches: 3. The CDR3 runs to 15 residues. The germline CDR1 and CDR2 sequences are SEHNR and FQNEAQ (reference sequence). The CDR3 here is CASSLGTGLNQPQHF. The CDR3 DNA is TGTGCCAGCAGCTTAGGGACAGGGTTAAATCAGCCCCAGCATTTT.

The gene calls are TRBV4-2 and TRBJ1-2; 8 bases fit TRBD1. V lost 1 base and J lost 3; bases outside the gene matches: 7. Germline loops: CDR1 LGHNA, CDR2 YNFKEQ. The CDR3 totals 16 residues. The CDR3: CASSQVRQGADYGYTF. CDR3 DNA: TGTGCCAGCAGCCAAGTTCGGCAGGGGGCAGACTATGGCTACACCTTC.

The chain links TRBV6-4 to TRBJ2-1; D call uncertain. The V end lost 3 bases, the J end lost 2 bases, and 8 bases lay between the germline ends. The CDR3 spans 14 residues. Germline V lookup: CDR1 MRHNA, CDR2 SNTAGT. The DNA for the CDR3 is TGTGCCAGCAGTGAATCCGAGACCTACAATGAGCAGTTCTTC. It codes for CASSESETYNEQFF.

This chain uses TRBV6-5 with TRBJ2-7; 9 bases are a match to TRBD2. Germline V gene sequence: CDR1 MNHEY, CDR2 SVGAGI. The CDR3 extends over 13 amino acids. The junction had 5 bases not matched to a gene; V was cut back by 8 bases and J by 3 bases. CDR3 DNA: TGTGCCAGCTCCCTAGCGGGGAACTACGAGCAGTACTTC. Protein product: CASSLAGNYEQYF.

The CDR3 DNA follows: TGTGCCAGTAGTATAGTTGGGACAAAAAACACTGAAGCTTTCTTT. Translated, it gives CASSIVGTKNTEAFF. The chain joins TRBV19 to TRBJ1-1; D may be TRBD1 (6 bases). Trimming pared 1 base from V and 2 bases from J, leaving 11 bases between. The CDR3 sequence is 15 residues long. CDR1 LNHDA and CDR2 SQIVND come from the germline V gene (reference sequence).

This clone has just one count. The chain has TRBV27 and TRBJ2-6, with D possibly matching TRBD2 (5 bases). The CDR3 contains 15 residues. V was cut by 6 bases and J by 0 bases, with 9 bases left in between. Germline-derived CDR1 and CDR2 are MNHEY and SMNVEV (reference sequence). The CDR3 bases are TGTGCCAGCAGGAGAGGGAACTCTGGGGCCAACGTCCTGACTTTC. Its translation is CASRRGNSGANVLTF. The full variable domain, its missing parts supplied by reference TRBV27 and TRBJ2-6, is EAQVTQNPRYLITVTGKKLTVTCSQNMNHEYMSWYRQDPGLGLRQIYYSMNVEVTDKGDVPEGYKVSRKEKRNFPLILESPSPNQTSLYFCASRRGNSGANVLTFGAGSRLTVL.

This chain uses TRBV9 with TRBJ2-2; the match to TRBD2 covers 9 bases. Per the germline V gene, CDR1 is SGDLS and CDR2 is YYNGEE. CDR3 length: 17 amino acids. V shed 0 bases, J shed 4 bases, and the junction held 7 bases outside the gene matches. The CDR3 DNA follows: TGTGCCAGCAGCGTAGGGGTCGGCGGGGGGGGCACCGGGGAGCTGTTTTTT. Translated: CASSVGVGGGGTGELFF.

The CDR3 nucleotides are TGTGCCTGGAGTGTCCTTGGGGGATTGGGAGGGACTGAAGCTTTCTTT. Translation: CAWSVLGGLGGTEAFF. The V and J genes are TRBV30 and TRBJ1-1, with D possibly matching TRBD1 (5 bases). V was shortened by 0 bases and J by 5 bases, with 19 bases between the two germline ends. This CDR3 has 16 amino acids. In germline, CDR1 is GTSNPN, CDR2 SVGIG (reference sequence).

The rearrangement joins TRBV5-1 to TRBJ1-2; 7 bases are shared with TRBD1. The V gene end was trimmed by 3 bases and the J gene end by 4 bases; junction bases not matched to a gene: 6. The CDR3 extends over 14 amino acids. Per the germline V gene, CDR1 is SGHRS and CDR2 is YFSETQ. CDR3 amino acids: CASSSTTGSYGYTF. CDR3 DNA: TGCGCCAGCAGCTCTACGACAGGGAGCTATGGCTACACCTTC.

This clone was counted a few times. V usage is TRBV10-1 and J usage is TRBJ1-6; tentatively, D is TRBD1 (5 bases). Per germline, CDR1 WNHNN and CDR2 SYGVQD (reference sequence). CDR3 length equals 11 residues. V shed 7 bases and J shed 13 bases, with 11 bases lying between them. CDR3 region: CASTSGGPLHF. For the CDR3, the DNA is TGCGCCAGCACCTCCGGGGGTCCCCTCCACTTT.

The genes are TRBV6-5 and TRBJ2-7; D remains unclear. Trimming cost V 4 bases and J 5 bases, with 18 bases left between them. CDR1 is MNHEY, CDR2 SVGAGI, per germline. The CDR3 is 15 residues long. This chain's CDR3 is CASSSLNARVNEQYF. DNA for the CDR3: TGTGCCAGCAGTTCCTTGAATGCTAGAGTGAACGAGCAGTACTTC.

This rearrangement joins TRBV29-1 to TRBJ1-1; no clear D gene. Germline V gene lookup returns CDR1 SQVTM and CDR2 ANQGSEA. CDR3 size: 13 residues. V gave up 4 bases and J gave up 4 bases, with 13 bases separating them. The CDR3 region is CSVGEREGTEAFF. In nucleotides, the CDR3 is TGCAGCGTTGGCGAACGGGAGGGCACTGAAGCTTTCTTT.

CDR3: CASSLVASGRTGEQFF. The CDR3 coding sequence is TGTGCCAGCAGCTTAGTGGCCAGCGGGAGAACGGGTGAGCAGTTCTTC. This chain links TRBV11-3 with TRBJ2-1; 8 nucleotides match TRBD2. Germline V CDR1 and CDR2: SGHNT, YENEEA. The V segment lost 1 base and the J segment 9 bases; nucleotides outside the gene matches: 11. The CDR3 totals 16 residues.

The chain carries TRBV5-1 and TRBJ2-1, with 15 positions matching TRBD2. This CDR3 comprises 18 residues. V was clipped by 4 bases and J by 0 bases; unmatched bases: 5. The V gene's germline CDR1 is SGHRS and CDR2 YFSETQ. CDR3 sequence: CASSPGTSGRSSYNEQFF. As DNA, the CDR3 is TGCGCCAGCAGCCCCGGGACTAGCGGGAGGAGCTCCTACAATGAGCAGTTCTTC. Using reference TRBV5-1 and TRBJ2-1 for the parts outside the CDR3, the full variable domain is KAGVTQTPRYLIKTRGQQVTLSCSPISGHRSVSWYQQTPGQGLQFLFEYFSETQRNKGNFPGRFSGRQFSNSRSEMNVSTLELGDSALYLCASSPGTSGRSSYNEQFFGPGTRLTVL.